A selection of T cell receptor beta chains follows, all from one sample in a study of post-analysis software for immune sequencing data. Using its own MiXCR run on the PCR reads, TCRdb lists one record per CDR3 protein. This table has hundreds of thousands of distinct CDR3 sequences, around 40% appearing once. Sequenced: blood. Every receptor here comes from a girl aged 5-17 years with multiple sclerosis. The conserved cysteine and the conserved F or W are not part of the CDR3 here. The D gene is left open where the match is weak.

d_gene: .; v_gene: TRBV5-1; CDR3aa: ASSLRSETDTQY
d_gene: TRBD1; v_gene: TRBV27; CDR3aa: AVAESGQVSYEQY
d_gene: TRBD2; v_gene: TRBV6-5; CDR3aa: ASSTSGSRHNEQF
d_gene: TRBD1; v_gene: TRBV20-1; CDR3aa: SARDTGGDGYT
d_gene: .; v_gene: TRBV2; CDR3aa: ASSERGTLYSNQPQH
d_gene: .; v_gene: TRBV14; CDR3aa: ASSQAHCRERTGELF
d_gene: .; v_gene: TRBV27; CDR3aa: ASSLGKQESSYNEQF
d_gene: .; v_gene: TRBV29-1; CDR3aa: SVEPGETQY
d_gene: TRBD1; v_gene: TRBV20-1; CDR3aa: SARAGGRETQY
d_gene: .; v_gene: TRBV27; CDR3aa: ASSLSPGSSYEQY
d_gene: TRBD2; v_gene: TRBV4-1; CDR3aa: ASSLTTGEGQTQY
d_gene: .; v_gene: TRBV10-3; CDR3aa: AISDSGSRRNEQF
d_gene: .; v_gene: TRBV6-5; CDR3aa: ASRPTGYNEQF
d_gene: .; v_gene: TRBV9; CDR3aa: ASSAGGLGAYEQY
d_gene: .; v_gene: TRBV11-2; CDR3aa: ASSLEAGLAYEQY
d_gene: TRBD2; v_gene: TRBV7-3; CDR3aa: ASSERLAGSTDTQY
d_gene: TRBD1; v_gene: TRBV7-9; CDR3aa: ASSFGDSFDQPQH
d_gene: .; v_gene: TRBV6-6; CDR3aa: ASGAGAEAF
d_gene: TRBD2; v_gene: TRBV5-1; CDR3aa: ASSSLAGVQTGELF